The 28 T cell receptor beta chains below were found in one sample sequenced in a study of Ad26.COV2.S vaccination and SARS-CoV-2 variants. Specified treatment: about 20 received Ad26.COV2.S at low or high dose, single or two shots; 5 received placebo; per-sample allocation not given. Samples came from day 63 after the first vaccine or placebo injection. The data were produced by immunoSEQ multiplex PCR, yet TCRdb's version contains in-frame clones alone and is incomplete. The sample yields 350,000 to 450,000 clones, around 92% seen once. Source: peripheral blood, taken in a trial of Ad26.COV2.S vaccine versus placebo. These receptors all come from a person aged 18 to 59 who received the Ad26.COV2.S COVID-19 vaccine or a placebo.

The chain couples TRBV28 to TRBJ1-3; no definite D call. Trimming stripped 4 bases from V and 8 bases from J, with 9 bases between. The CDR3 spans 12 residues. Germline CDR1 and CDR2: MDHEN and SYDVKM. Written as DNA, the CDR3 is TGTGCCAGCAGTTATACCACGGACACCATATATTTT. Amino acids: CASSYTTDTIYF. Using reference TRBV28 and TRBJ1-3 for the parts outside the CDR3, the full variable domain is DVKVTQSSRYLVKRTGEKVFLECVQDMDHENMFWYRQDPGLGLRLIYFSYDVKMKEKGDIPEGYSVSREKKERFSLILESASTNQTSMYLCASSYTTDTIYFGEGSWLTVV.

The rearrangement uses TRBV5-1 and TRBJ1-2; TRBD1 matches at 11 bases. This CDR3 is 14 amino acids long. V shed 2 bases and J 7 bases; nucleotides not matched to a gene: 4. Germline V gives CDR1 SGHRS, CDR2 YFSETQ. This chain's CDR3 is CASSFGTGGLGYTF. CDR3 DNA sequence: TGCGCCAGCAGCTTTGGGACAGGGGGTCTTGGCTACACCTTC. The full variable domain, completed using reference TRBV5-1 and TRBJ1-2, is KAGVTQTPRYLIKTRGQQVTLSCSPISGHRSVSWYQQTPGQGLQFLFEYFSETQRNKGNFPGRFSGRQFSNSRSEMNVSTLELGDSALYLCASSFGTGGLGYTFGSGTRLTVV.

The chain is built from TRBV12-3 or TRBV12-4 and TRBJ2-7, with unresolved D. Trimming took off 7 bases at V and 2 bases at J, with 12 bases between the two ends. The CDR3 is 13 residues long. CDR3 amino acids: CASNVGVTYEQYF. The CDR3 coding sequence is TGTGCCAGCAACGTCGGAGTTACCTACGAGCAGTACTTC.

The genes are TRBV18 and TRBJ1-2; a weak D match, TRBD1 (6 bases). This CDR3 spans 15 amino acids. V lost 3 bases, J lost 0 bases, and 11 bases lay in between. CDR1 KGHSH and CDR2 LQKENI come from the germline V gene. In DNA form, the CDR3 reads TGTGCCAGCTCACCGGACAGTGCAGCTAACTATGGCTACACCTTC. Its protein product is CASSPDSAANYGYTF.

This clone was recorded only once. The chain uses TRBV7-2 and TRBJ1-1; 8 bases fit TRBD1. This CDR3 region has 15 residues. The junction had 13 bases not matched to a gene; V was cut back by 5 bases and J by 8 bases. The V gene's germline CDR1 is SGHTA and CDR2 FQGNSA. The CDR3 loop reads CASSLLSGQVDEAFF. CDR3 coding DNA: TGTGCCAGCAGCCTCCTCTCGGGACAGGTTGACGAAGCTTTCTTT.

The chain is built from TRBV4-3 and TRBJ1-2; the D gene is possibly TRBD1 (5 bases). The germline V gene has CDR1 LGHNA and CDR2 YSLEER. V was pared by 3 bases and J by 4 bases, with 12 bases between. The CDR3 is 14 amino acids. The CDR3 nucleotides read TGCGCCAGCAGCCACGCAATAGGGGCCTATGGCTACACCTTC. Its translation: CASSHAIGAYGYTF.

The chain joins TRBV6-5 to TRBJ1-4; D remains ambiguous. Germline values: CDR1 MNHEY, CDR2 SVGAGI. V was trimmed by 6 bases and J by 8 bases, leaving 16 bases between them. This CDR3 comprises 14 residues. The CDR3 DNA reads as TGTGCCAGCAGCCAGTGGGGTTCCCGAGAAAAACTGTTTTTT. This codes for CASSQWGSREKLFF.

J is TRBJ1-3 and V is TRBV9; a possible D gene is TRBD1 (5 bases). The CDR3 covers 13 residues. Germline V lookup: CDR1 SGDLS, CDR2 YYNGEE. The V and J ends lost 6 bases and 4 bases respectively, with 11 bases between them. The CDR3 DNA is TGTGCCAGCACCGCGGGGCTCGGAAACACCATATATTTT. It specifies CASTAGLGNTIYF.

V usage is TRBV4-1 and J usage is TRBJ1-5; a possible D gene is TRBD1 (5 bases). This CDR3 is built from 14 residues. Trimming left V 0 bases short and J 6 bases short, with 9 bases between. Germline V gene sequence: CDR1 MGHRA, CDR2 YSYEKL. CDR3 amino acids: CASSQEPGGQPQHF. In nucleotides, the CDR3 is TGCGCCAGCAGCCAAGAGCCGGGGGGTCAGCCCCAGCATTTT.

This chain links TRBV19 with TRBJ2-1, with D possibly being TRBD2 (7 bases). The CDR3 sequence is 14 residues long. Germline CDR1 and CDR2: LNHDA and SQIVND (reference sequence). Between the trimmed V and J ends, which lost 9 bases and 5 bases, there was a span of 17 bases. The CDR3 region has the DNA TGTGCCAGCCTCTCAGGGGAGGGCCACAATGAGCAGTTCTTC. Translating gives CASLSGEGHNEQFF.

The rearrangement links TRBV28 to TRBJ1-2; tentatively, D is TRBD1 (6 bases). V was pared by 7 bases and J by 4 bases, with 25 bases between. CDR3 length: 17 amino acids. In germline, CDR1 is MDHEN, CDR2 SYDVKM. CDR3 in DNA: TGTGCCAGCACTCCCACCCCCACAGGGTTAGTCTCCTATGGCTACACCTTC. Translating it yields CASTPTPTGLVSYGYTF.

The chain has TRBV19 and TRBJ1-1; 7 bases line up with TRBD1. The CDR3 is 14 residues long. V was clipped by 7 bases and J by 1 base; unmatched bases: 6. Germline lookup yields CDR1 LNHDA and CDR2 SQIVND (reference sequence). CDR3 amino acids: CASNRQGWNTEAFF. The CDR3 region has the DNA TGTGCCAGTAACCGACAGGGATGGAACACTGAAGCTTTCTTT.

The chain uses TRBV5-4 and TRBJ2-3; no clear D gene. CDR3 length: 15 residues. Trimming pared 0 bases from V and 2 bases from J, leaving 10 bases between. The germline V gene has CDR1 SGHNT and CDR2 YYREEE (reference sequence). The CDR3 reads CASSLDLMTTDTQYF. In DNA, the CDR3 is TGTGCCAGCAGCTTGGACCTTATGACCACAGATACGCAGTATTTT. Filled out from reference TRBV5-4 and TRBJ2-3, the complete variable domain reads ETGVTQSPTHLIKTRGQQVTLRCSSQSGHNTVSWYQQALGQGPQFIFQYYREEENGRGNFPPRFSGLQFPNYSSELNVNALELDDSALYLCASSLDLMTTDTQYFGPGTRLTVL.

This chain connects TRBV4-3 to TRBJ2-2; TRBD1 matches 7 bases. J was trimmed by 7 bases and V by 4 bases; bases with no gene match: 6. The length of the CDR3 is 14 residues. The germline gives CDR1 LGHNA, CDR2 YSLEER. Here the CDR3 reads CASSPRQGHGELFF. The CDR3 bases are TGCGCCAGCAGCCCTCGACAGGGCCACGGGGAGCTGTTTTTT.

V gene TRBV7-8 combines with J gene TRBJ2-1, with 7 bases matching TRBD2. From germline, CDR1 is SGHVS and CDR2 FQNEAQ. The CDR3 spans 16 residues. J was trimmed by 3 bases and V by 1 base; bases with no gene match: 6. The CDR3 region has the DNA TGTGCCAGCAGCTTAGTTGGGGGGGTAGTCTACAATGAGCAGTTCTTC. Encoded protein: CASSLVGGVVYNEQFF.

J is TRBJ1-1 and V is TRBV28, with D hard to call. The V end was cut by 5 bases, the J end by 6 bases, with 10 bases between. CDR1 is MDHEN and CDR2 is SYDVKM in the germline V gene. The CDR3 totals 12 residues. In DNA form, the CDR3 reads TGTGCCAGCAGTCGCGGAGGCGCTGAAGCTTTCTTT. This sequence encodes CASSRGGAEAFF.

The chain uses TRBV18 and TRBJ1-1; 8 nucleotides line up with TRBD1. This CDR3 region has 16 residues. The V gene end was trimmed by 3 bases and the J gene end by 4 bases; junction bases not matched to a gene: 10. Germline V gene sequence: CDR1 KGHSH, CDR2 LQKENI. CDR3 sequence reads: CASSPILTGAGTEAFF. The DNA of the CDR3 is TGTGCCAGCTCACCCATATTGACAGGGGCGGGCACTGAAGCTTTCTTT.

V is TRBV7-2 and J is TRBJ2-7; maybe TRBD1 (6 bases). V was shortened by 2 bases and J by 6 bases, with 20 bases between the two germline ends. Per germline, CDR1 SGHTA and CDR2 FQGNSA. CDR3 size: 16 residues. The CDR3: CASSLMSPQSRGEQYF. CDR3 nucleotide sequence: TGTGCCAGCAGCTTAATGTCCCCACAATCCAGGGGCGAGCAGTACTTC.

The J gene is TRBJ1-2, the V gene TRBV11-2; TRBD1 aligns across 9 bases. V trimming: 5 bases; J trimming: 5 bases; junction bases outside the gene matches: 3. CDR3 length equals 13 residues. Per germline, CDR1 SGHAT and CDR2 FQNNGV. CDR3: CASSPTGGYGYTF. CDR3 sequence (DNA): TGTGCCAGCAGCCCGACAGGGGGTTATGGCTACACCTTC.

This clone appeared a single time. This chain links TRBV15 with TRBJ1-5, with no clear D. The V gene lost 4 bases and the J gene lost 0 bases, with 7 bases spanning the gap. The CDR3 totals 14 residues. The germline V gene has CDR1 LNHNV and CDR2 YYDKDF (reference sequence). The CDR3 reads CATSNYGSNQPQHF. DNA of the CDR3: TGTGCCACCAGCAATTATGGTAGCAATCAGCCCCAGCATTTT.

The chain employs TRBV15 and TRBJ1-5; perhaps TRBD1 as D (5 bases). The CDR3 contains 18 residues. Trimming stripped 1 base from V and 2 bases from J, with 18 bases between. The germline V gene has CDR1 LNHNV and CDR2 YYDKDF (reference sequence). Written as DNA, the CDR3 is TGTGCCACCAGCAGAGTGGGGCGCACATCGGGGGGCAATCAGCCCCAGCATTTT. Translating it yields CATSRVGRTSGGNQPQHF.

This clone was picked up a small number of times. The rearrangement uses TRBV5-1 and TRBJ2-5; D is undetermined. Trimming took 4 bases from V and 4 from J, leaving 20 bases between them. Germline V CDR1 and CDR2: SGHRS, YFSETQ. The CDR3 has 16 amino acids. Here the CDR3 DNA reads TGCGCCAGCAGCCCAAACGGCTTCGGCGGCGGAGAGACCCAGTACTTC. This encodes CASSPNGFGGGETQYF.

The V call is TRBV18, the J call TRBJ1-5, with a weak D call TRBD1 (5 bases). V was cut by 3 bases and J by 4 bases, with 10 bases left in between. CDR1 is KGHSH and CDR2 is LQKENI in the germline V gene. This CDR3 has 14 residues. The CDR3 loop is CASSPSGLNQPQHF. The CDR3, as DNA: TGTGCCAGCTCACCGTCAGGGCTGAATCAGCCCCAGCATTTT.

This clone appeared a single time. The chain has TRBV2 and TRBJ1-5; 9 nucleotides match TRBD1. The germline CDR1 and CDR2 sequences are SNHLY and FYNNEI. The junction had 6 bases not matched to a gene; V was cut back by 6 bases and J by 3 bases. This CDR3 spans 15 amino acids. CDR3 in DNA: TGTGCCAGCAGAGAACAGGGGGCCCTCAATCAGCCCCAGCATTTT. Its protein product is CASREQGALNQPQHF.

This clone turned up a few times. The V call is TRBV4-1, the J call TRBJ1-6, with D unresolved. CDR1 is MGHRA, CDR2 YSYEKL, per germline. The CDR3 sequence is 17 residues long. V lost 0 bases and J lost 2, with 11 bases in between. CDR3 amino acids: CASSQEPQETYNSPLHF. DNA of the CDR3: TGCGCCAGCAGCCAAGAGCCCCAGGAGACCTATAATTCACCCCTCCACTTT.

The chain combines TRBV4-3 with TRBJ2-1; 7 nucleotides agree with TRBD1. Germline CDR1 LGHNA, CDR2 YSLEER. Trimming cost V 3 bases and J 2 bases; bases outside gene matches: 1. The CDR3 contains 14 residues. The CDR3 protein is CASSHGTAYNEQFF. In DNA, the CDR3 is TGCGCCAGCAGCCACGGGACAGCCTACAATGAGCAGTTCTTC.

The chain has TRBV19 and TRBJ1-2; a weak D match, TRBD1 (5 bases). The V and J ends lost 3 bases and 3 bases respectively, with 17 bases between them. This CDR3 comprises 16 residues. Germline-derived CDR1 and CDR2 are LNHDA and SQIVND (reference sequence). Here the CDR3 reads CASSIYSRTRHYGYTF. The CDR3 coding sequence is TGTGCCAGTAGTATTTATTCCCGGACAAGGCACTATGGCTACACCTTC.

V usage is TRBV5-1 and J usage is TRBJ2-3, with no clear D. The length of the CDR3 is 13 residues. Deletions cut 1 base from V and 1 base from J, with 4 bases between. Per germline, CDR1 SGHRS and CDR2 YFSETQ. The CDR3 region is CASSLSGTDTQYF. The CDR3 DNA reads TGCGCCAGCAGCTTGAGTGGCACAGATACGCAGTATTTT.